This record looks at one T cell receptor (beta chain) sequence and its context. What it binds is not known. As for time point: blood from clinic visit 5 months post-surgery; TSC patient then seizure free. This entry comes from a study of brain T cells in children with intractable seizures. Study-level points and caveats: Viral specificity was inferred only from CDR3 similarity; HCMV serostatus was unknown.

The CDR3 is made up of 15 amino acids. CDR1 MNHEY and CDR2 SMNVEV come from the germline V gene (reference sequence). V lost 4 bases, J lost 0 bases, and 13 bases lay in between. Repertoires were generated with immunoSEQ multiplex PCR, while TCRdb's copy carries only in-frame clones and drops some. The sample gives approximately 330,000 clones, 93% of which show up once; roughly 6% is in the top ten. This receptor was taken from a boy under three years old with tuberous sclerosis and intractable seizures. V is TRBV27 and J is TRBJ2-7; a possible D gene is TRBD2 (6 bases). The material was peripheral blood, obtained 4 to 5 months after surgery. CDR3 sequence reads: CASSSVAEASYEQYF. In DNA, the CDR3 is TGTGCCAGCAGTTCAGTAGCGGAGGCCTCCTACGAGCAGTACTTC.